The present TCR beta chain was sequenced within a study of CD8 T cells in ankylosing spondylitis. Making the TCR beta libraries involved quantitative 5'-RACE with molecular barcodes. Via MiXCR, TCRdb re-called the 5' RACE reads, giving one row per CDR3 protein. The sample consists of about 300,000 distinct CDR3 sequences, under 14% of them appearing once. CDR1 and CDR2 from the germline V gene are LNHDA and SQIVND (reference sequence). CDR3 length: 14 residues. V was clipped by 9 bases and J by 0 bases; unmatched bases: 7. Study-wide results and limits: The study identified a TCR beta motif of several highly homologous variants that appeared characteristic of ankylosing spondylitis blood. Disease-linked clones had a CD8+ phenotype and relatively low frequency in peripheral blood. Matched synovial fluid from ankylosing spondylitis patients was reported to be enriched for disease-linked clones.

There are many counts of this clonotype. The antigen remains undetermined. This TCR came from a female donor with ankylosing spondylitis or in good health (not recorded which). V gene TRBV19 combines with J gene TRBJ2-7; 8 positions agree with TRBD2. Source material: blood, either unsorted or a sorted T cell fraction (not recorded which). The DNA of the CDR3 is TGTGCCAGACCACTAGCGGCAAACTCCTACGAGCAGTACTTC. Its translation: CARPLAANSYEQYF. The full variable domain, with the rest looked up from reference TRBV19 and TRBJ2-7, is DGGITQSPKYLFRKEGQNVTLSCEQNLNHDAMYWYRQDPGQGLRLIYYSQIVNDFQKGDIAEGYSVSREKKESFPLTVTSAQKNPTAFYLCARPLAANSYEQYFGPGTRLTVT.